This TCR beta chain was sequenced for a study of blood T cell repertoires in COVID-19 (TCRdb year 2020). In the study overall: Samples from collaborators originated in the United States, Italy and Spain and spanned both the acute and convalescent phases of COVID-19. The material from the prospective study consisted of cDNA or gDNA derived from T cells, B-cell-depleted T cells, or PBMCs. Deeply sampled blood TCRbeta repertoires from subjects exposed to, actively infected with, or recovered from COVID-19 were included in the dataset. The repertoires were released in a freely available public database meant as a resource for research on the immune response to SARS-CoV-2. The samples were drawn from the first 160 participants of the ongoing ImmuneRACE study and from about 1,200 subjects provided by 6 global collaborators. The sample metadata nearly always contained a de-identified subject ID, COVID-19 status, age in years and sex. Where HLA class I and class II types were available, the types were taken from metadata supplied by the sample provider, not from assay-based typing. Study-wide conclusions, independent of this receptor: How much clinical and demographic metadata was included differed by source and by participant, and the metadata was provided uncurated.

Taken from cysteine to phenylalanine, the CDR3 has 15 residues. This entry keeps only the CDR3 DNA: 45 bases, framed from base 1. Taken from the germline V gene, the CDR1 and CDR2 loops are SNHLY and FYNNEI. The junction carries 16 bases between V and J, which are trimmed by 4 bases and 7 bases respectively. In the prospective study, participants were roughly 18 to 90 years old, resided in about two dozen geographic areas of the United States, and were enrolled through a virtual design. To assign participants to cohorts, the prospective study relied on clinical history that participants themselves reported in a screening survey and a study questionnaire. Mobile phlebotomists in the prospective study collected whole blood, serum and a nasopharyngeal or oropharyngeal swab from every participant. Participants in the prospective study had the option to provide additional blood draws and questionnaires over a 2-month period. Before DNA extraction, blood samples from the prospective study were shipped at room temperature or frozen.

TCRbeta CDR3 regions were amplified from genomic DNA using the immunoSEQ Assay, a bias-controlled multiplex PCR. The authors' analysis ran thus. Nucleated cell counts per sample were estimated from amplification of reference gene primers within the assay. Sequence reads were collapsed and filtered to measure the absolute abundance of every unique TCRbeta CDR3 rearrangement. For each sample, productive Simpson clonality was calculated as the square root of Simpson's diversity index over productive rearrangements. In its TCRdb copy, this immuneACCESS table keeps in-frame sequences only and misses some clones. Where compared with another copy, unresolved V genes explain less than half of these, and the others have no known cause. V, J and clone size are taken as reported in that table, and D and trimming were inferred from the DNA itself. This sample is represented by some 260,000 clones; roughly 80% of them were singletons. Approximately 4% of the sample is held by the ten biggest clonotypes.

Turning to this clone: The antigen it binds to is not known. Base qualities are not at hand, and no much larger clone is one base apart.

The sequenced sample consisted of PBMCs or T cells enriched from blood (not recorded which). The V gene is TRBV2 and the J gene is TRBJ1-4; perhaps TRBD1 is the D gene, with 6 bases matching. The TCR comes from a man younger than 45 with acute COVID-19. CDR3 reads: CASSVSTGKPEKLFF. The bases read TGTGCCAGCAGTGTTTCAACAGGGAAGCCTGAAAAACTGTTTTTT.